The T cell receptor (beta chain) described here comes from a study of blood T cell repertoires in COVID-19. Study context: Material from acute and convalescent COVID-19 was sourced from the United States, Italy and Spain. The cDNA or gDNA used as material had been derived from T cells, B-cell-depleted T cells, or PBMCs.

The CDR3 runs to 15 residues. Trimming took 4 bases from V and 2 from J, leaving 14 bases between them. Germline CDR1 is SGHRS and CDR2 is YFSETQ. Using immunoSEQ multiplex PCR, the repertoire was profiled, and TCRdb retains in-frame clones only, with some absent. The data contain approximately 200,000 clones, around 86% of them seen just once; the ten biggest clones take up approximately 5%. The chain joins TRBV5-1 to TRBJ2-3; D is possibly TRBD2 (6 bases). This receptor was obtained from a human donor in a cohort sampled during active COVID-19. The sample comprised peripheral blood. CDR3 residues: CASSPTLAFTDTQYF. Here the CDR3 DNA reads TGCGCCAGCAGCCCGACTCTAGCGTTCACAGATACGCAGTATTTT.